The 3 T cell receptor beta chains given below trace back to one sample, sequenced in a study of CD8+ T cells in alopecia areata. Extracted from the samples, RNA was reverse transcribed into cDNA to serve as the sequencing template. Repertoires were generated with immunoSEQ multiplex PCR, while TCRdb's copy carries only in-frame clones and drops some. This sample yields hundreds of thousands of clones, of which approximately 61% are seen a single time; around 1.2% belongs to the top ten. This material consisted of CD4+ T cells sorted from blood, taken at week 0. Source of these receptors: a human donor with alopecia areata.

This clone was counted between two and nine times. CDR3 in DNA: TGTGCCAGCACTACTACAGATACGCAGTATTTT. Translating gives CASTTTDTQYF. The chain has TRBV6-6 and TRBJ2-3, with no clear D. Germline CDR1 MNHNY, CDR2 SVGAGI (reference sequence). This CDR3 is built from 11 residues. Trimming took 7 bases from V and 3 from J, leaving 5 bases between them.

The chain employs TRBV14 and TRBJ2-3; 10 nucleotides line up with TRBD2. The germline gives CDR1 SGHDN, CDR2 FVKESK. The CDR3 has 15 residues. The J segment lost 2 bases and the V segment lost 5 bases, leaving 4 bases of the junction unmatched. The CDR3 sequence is CASSSGLASTDTQYF. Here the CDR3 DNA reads TGTGCCAGCAGCTCGGGACTAGCGTCCACAGATACGCAGTATTTT.

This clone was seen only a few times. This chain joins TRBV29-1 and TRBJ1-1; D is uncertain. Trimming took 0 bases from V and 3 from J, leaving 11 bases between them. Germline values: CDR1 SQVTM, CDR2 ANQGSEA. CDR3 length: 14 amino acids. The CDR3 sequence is CSVEERARDTEAFF. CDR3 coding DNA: TGCAGCGTTGAAGAACGGGCGAGGGACACTGAAGCTTTCTTT.